Presented here are 21 T cell receptor beta chains from one specimen sequenced in a study of identical twins. TCRdb recomputed calls from the 5' RACE reads with MiXCR, one row per CDR3 protein. Here the sample spans a few hundred thousand distinct CDR3 sequences, about 8% being singletons. This same sample was also part of a study on yellow fever vaccine responses in identical twins.

The specimen sequenced was CD8+ T cells sorted from blood. Receptors were obtained from a woman aged 18-29 years in good health.

This chain joins TRBV11-2 and TRBJ1-1; no firm D call. V lost 6 bases and J lost 5, with 16 bases in between. Germline V lookup: CDR1 SGHAT, CDR2 FQNNGV. This CDR3 has 14 residues. The CDR3 protein is CASRQWSYETEAFF. CDR3 nucleotide sequence: TGTGCCAGCAGACAATGGAGTTATGAGACTGAAGCTTTCTTT.

This clonotype was detected a few times. The junction shows a germline mismatch at one end, possibly a read error. The rearrangement links TRBV2 to TRBJ2-2; 8 bases fit TRBD1. CDR1 is SNHLY and CDR2 is FYNNEI in the germline V gene. The CDR3 runs 14 residues. CDR3 protein: CASREGQGAGELFF. In nucleotides, the CDR3 is TGTGCCAGCAGAGAAGGACAGGGCGCCGGGGAGCTGTTTTTT.

This clonotype was seen repeatedly, ten times or more. The rearrangement uses TRBV9 and TRBJ1-6; D unresolved. The V gene's germline CDR1 is SGDLS and CDR2 YYNGEE. The CDR3 totals 16 residues. The germline V and J ends were trimmed by 0 bases and 2 bases, with 9 bases remaining between them. The CDR3 is CASSVEVTPYNSPLHF. The CDR3 DNA is TGTGCCAGCAGCGTAGAAGTGACTCCCTATAATTCACCCCTCCACTTT.

V usage is TRBV20-1 and J usage is TRBJ2-2; D remains unclear. Germline loops: CDR1 DFQATT, CDR2 SNEGSKA (reference sequence). Deletions cut 0 bases from V and 5 bases from J, with 16 bases between. The CDR3 is 16 amino acids. CDR3 DNA sequence: TGCAGTGCTAGAGATCTATGGCGGAGAAAAACCGGGGAGCTGTTTTTT. Translating it yields CSARDLWRRKTGELFF.

V and J are TRBV12-3 or TRBV12-4 and TRBJ1-4; D remains ambiguous. This CDR3 comprises 13 residues. The V end was cut by 3 bases, the J end by 5 bases, with 7 bases between. CDR3 region: CASSFVSNEKLFF. CDR3 sequence (DNA): TGTGCCAGCAGTTTTGTGTCGAATGAAAAACTGTTTTTT.

This clonotype turned up a few times. The rearrangement joins TRBV29-1 to TRBJ1-1; perhaps TRBD1 as D (5 bases). Germline lookup yields CDR1 SQVTM and CDR2 ANQGSEA. Trimming stripped 4 bases from V and 1 base from J, with 25 bases between. There are 18 residues in the CDR3. CDR3 bases: TGCAGCGTTGTGGGACCGGGACCGCCGTATAGAACGAACACTGAAGCTTTCTTT. Its translation: CSVVGPGPPYRTNTEAFF.

This clonotype appeared a few times. The chain combines TRBV3-1 with TRBJ2-7; the D is unclear. The CDR3 sequence is 14 residues long. CDR1 LGHDT and CDR2 YNNKEL come from the germline V gene (reference sequence). Trimming removed 0 bases from V and 2 bases from J, with 8 bases in between. The CDR3 DNA reads TGTGCCAGCAGCCAAGATCTTAGTCCCTACGAGCAGTACTTC. Translated: CASSQDLSPYEQYF.

This clonotype was observed many times. This chain connects TRBV27 to TRBJ1-1; no firm D call. This CDR3 is 11 amino acids long. The germline CDR1 and CDR2 sequences are MNHEY and SMNVEV (reference sequence). Trimming shortened V by 6 bases and J by 10 bases, and 12 bases separated the two germline ends. CDR3 DNA: TGTGCCAGCAGGACTCGGTCGCGAGCTTTCTTT. Protein sequence: CASRTRSRAFF.

The table lists this clonotype with a few counts. This rearrangement joins TRBV28 to TRBJ1-2; D gene unclear. The CDR3 covers 15 residues. Trimming removed 2 bases from V and 7 bases from J, with 17 bases in between. Germline V CDR1 and CDR2: MDHEN, SYDVKM. The CDR3 protein is CASSLERFDPSGYTF. DNA for the CDR3: TGTGCCAGCAGTTTAGAACGATTTGACCCCAGTGGCTACACCTTC.

The chain uses TRBV27 and TRBJ2-7; D is unresolved. Looked up from germline, CDR1 is MNHEY and CDR2 is SMNVEV (reference sequence). The CDR3 sequence is 12 residues long. V was cut by 4 bases and J by 3 bases, with 7 bases left in between. The CDR3 nucleotides read TGTGCCAGCAGTTGCGGCCACTACGAGCAGTACTTC. This gives the protein CASSCGHYEQYF.

This clonotype was seen a handful of times. This chain uses TRBV5-1 with TRBJ2-1; 7 bases line up with TRBD2. Germline V gene sequence: CDR1 SGHRS, CDR2 YFSETQ. V trimming: 0 bases; J trimming: 8 bases; junction bases outside the gene matches: 5. The CDR3 runs 14 residues. The CDR3: CASSLAPSGYEQFF. The CDR3 nucleotides read TGCGCCAGCAGCTTGGCCCCTAGCGGATATGAGCAGTTCTTC.

This clonotype was detected only a few times. The CDR3 nucleotides read TGTGCCAGCAGCTTCTCAGAACAAGATCGGGCAGATACGCAGTATTTT. The encoded protein is CASSFSEQDRADTQYF. This sequence joins TRBV7-9 and TRBJ2-3; D remains ambiguous. Trimming took off 3 bases at V and 4 bases at J, with 17 bases between the two ends. There are 16 residues in the CDR3. Germline loops: CDR1 SEHNR, CDR2 FQNEAQ (reference sequence).

This clonotype showed up just a few times. The chain is built from TRBV20-1 and TRBJ2-2; 9 bases are a match to TRBD2. V lost 0 bases to trimming and J lost 4 bases; unmatched junction nucleotides: 9. The length of the CDR3 is 17 residues. Germline V gene data show CDR1 as DFQATT and CDR2 as SNEGSKA (reference sequence). In DNA form, the CDR3 reads TGCAGTGCTAGAGAGAGCTTAGCGGGAGAAGGCACCGGGGAGCTGTTTTTT. This encodes CSARESLAGEGTGELFF.

This clonotype was observed a few times. DNA of the CDR3: TGTGCCACCAGTGAGGGGGGGGGACAGGGCCGCTCTGGGGCCAACGTCCTGACTTTC. Protein sequence: CATSEGGGQGRSGANVLTF. The chain recombines TRBV24-1 with TRBJ2-6; 9 bases are shared with TRBD1. The germline gives CDR1 KGHDR, CDR2 SFDVKD. V gave up 4 bases and J gave up 0 bases; unmatched junction bases: 9. The CDR3 is 19 amino acids.

There are many counts of this clonotype. This chain uses TRBV12-3 or TRBV12-4 with TRBJ2-1; no clear D. This CDR3 is built from 13 residues. Between the trimmed V and J ends, which lost 2 bases and 4 bases, there was a span of 6 bases. CDR3 sequence: CASSLFSYNEQFF. CDR3 coding DNA: TGTGCCAGCAGTTTATTCAGTTACAATGAGCAGTTCTTC.

This clonotype was picked up a small number of times. As DNA, the CDR3 is TGCGCCAGCAGCCAAGATTCCCAAGGCGAGACCCAGTACTTC. This codes for CASSQDSQGETQYF. This rearrangement joins TRBV4-1 to TRBJ2-5; no definite D call. V was clipped by 0 bases and J by 5 bases, with 10 bases between them. This CDR3 has 14 amino acids. From germline, CDR1 is MGHRA and CDR2 YSYEKL.

V usage is TRBV12-3 or TRBV12-4 and J usage is TRBJ2-2; D is unresolved. Between the trimmed V and J ends, which lost 6 bases and 4 bases, there was a span of 12 bases. The CDR3 has 14 residues. The CDR3 sequence is CASRFLGFTGELFF. CDR3 in DNA: TGTGCCAGCAGATTTCTAGGGTTCACCGGGGAGCTGTTTTTT.

The chain combines TRBV7-9 with TRBJ2-2; D remains unclear. The CDR3 length is 14 residues. The V end lost 10 bases, the J end lost 1 base, and 13 bases lay between the germline ends. The germline gives CDR1 SEHNR, CDR2 FQNEAQ (reference sequence). CDR3 in DNA: TGTGCCACCCCTGGGGTCGTGAACACCGGGGAGCTGTTTTTT. This codes for CATPGVVNTGELFF.

This sequence joins TRBV27 and TRBJ2-3; 11 positions agree with TRBD2. The CDR3 totals 15 residues. V dropped 7 bases and J dropped 6; count of bases not matched to a gene: 9. CDR1 is MNHEY, CDR2 SMNVEV, per germline (reference sequence). The CDR3 coding sequence is TGTGCCAGCACCCATAGCGGGGGGGCCGGGGATACGCAGTATTTT. Protein product: CASTHSGGAGDTQYF.

This clonotype was seen ten or more times. The chain carries TRBV29-1 and TRBJ2-2; D is perhaps TRBD1 (5 bases). This CDR3 comprises 13 residues. Germline loops: CDR1 SQVTM, CDR2 ANQGSEA. Between the trimmed V and J ends, which lost 6 bases and 1 base, there was a span of 9 bases. CDR3 in DNA: TGCAGCGTCCACAGGAAGAACACCGGGGAGCTGTTTTTT. It yields the protein CSVHRKNTGELFF.

The chain has TRBV29-1 and TRBJ2-2, with D tentatively TRBD1 (6 bases). Trimming cost V 6 bases and J 0 bases, with 11 bases left between them. The CDR3 is 14 residues long. Germline V lookup: CDR1 SQVTM, CDR2 ANQGSEA. The CDR3 bases are TGCAGCGTGATCAGGGGTACGAACACCGGGGAGCTGTTTTTT. It translates to CSVIRGTNTGELFF.